The source of this T cell receptor (beta chain) is a study of CD8+ T cells in alopecia areata. Per germline, CDR1 LNHNV and CDR2 YYDKDF (reference sequence). The CDR3 runs to 15 residues. V lost 0 bases and J 4 bases, leaving 10 bases between the germline ends. Isolated RNA was reverse transcribed into cDNA used as the sequencing template. Produced via immunoSEQ multiplex PCR; TCRdb's table is partial and in-frame only. Here the sample spans about 150,000 clones, roughly 50% being singletons. This TCR came from a human donor with alopecia areata. The sequenced sample consisted of CD4+ T cells sorted from blood. V gene TRBV15 combines with J gene TRBJ2-1; D gene ambiguous. In DNA form, the CDR3 reads TGTGCCACCAGCAGAGATGCACGGCGGTACAATGAGCAGTTCTTC. Translation: CATSRDARRYNEQFF.